Listed here are 21 T cell receptor beta chains from one sample, sequenced in a study of post-analysis software for immune sequencing data. Study results and caveats: Comparison of patients with controls showed five TRBV segments more frequent in patients, TRBV5-6, TRBV5-1 and TRBV20-1 among them.

Antigens for these TCRs are unknown. Prepared TCR beta cDNA libraries contained unique molecular identifiers. TCRdb passed the PCR reads through MiXCR, listing each CDR3 protein once. The sample yields approximately 460,000 distinct CDR3 sequences, around 40% seen once. Sequences were obtained from blood. The receptor source for this set is a girl aged 5-17 years with multiple sclerosis.

This clonotype has more than one count but fewer than ten. The chain links TRBV6-2 or TRBV6-3 to TRBJ1-1, with D tentatively TRBD1 (5 bases). The V gene's germline CDR1 is MNHEY and CDR2 SVGEGT. V was shortened by 6 bases and J by 0 bases, with 11 bases between the two germline ends. The CDR3 has 14 amino acids. CDR3 sequence: CASRGEVMNTEAFF. For the CDR3, the DNA is TGTGCCAGCAGGGGGGAGGTGATGAACACTGAAGCTTTCTTT.

This clonotype has more than one count but fewer than ten. The chain links TRBV10-3 to TRBJ2-1; D may be TRBD1 or TRBD2 (5 bases each). CDR3 length equals 12 residues. V lost 6 bases, J lost 10 bases, and 13 bases lay in between. Germline-derived CDR1 and CDR2 are ENHRY and SYGVKD. CDR3 nucleotides: TGTGCCATCAGGGCCTCAGGGAGCGAGCAGTTCTTC. It codes for CAIRASGSEQFF.

A few counts support this clonotype. The chain links TRBV5-1 to TRBJ2-7, with D hard to call. Trimming took off 0 bases at V and 5 bases at J, with 15 bases between the two ends. Germline V gives CDR1 SGHRS, CDR2 YFSETQ. The CDR3 covers 15 residues. The CDR3 is CASSLESPSTDEQYF. In DNA form, the CDR3 reads TGCGCCAGCAGCTTGGAGTCCCCCAGCACGGACGAGCAGTACTTC.

This clonotype was picked up a small number of times. The chain couples TRBV5-1 to TRBJ1-1, with D possibly matching TRBD1 (5 bases). CDR3 length equals 14 residues. The V gene's germline CDR1 is SGHRS and CDR2 YFSETQ. Trimming shortened V by 1 base and J by 0 bases, and 7 bases separated the two germline ends. CDR3 loop: CASSLRTLNTEAFF. The CDR3 nucleotides are TGCGCCAGCAGCTTGAGGACACTGAACACTGAAGCTTTCTTT.

The rearrangement uses TRBV4-1 and TRBJ2-7; 8 positions match TRBD1. V lost 0 bases and J lost 4; bases outside the gene matches: 5. Germline loops: CDR1 MGHRA, CDR2 YSYEKL. The CDR3 length is 15 residues. The DNA of the CDR3 is TGCGCCAGCAGCCAAGAAACAGGGGGTGGGTACGAGCAGTACTTC. Translated: CASSQETGGGYEQYF.

This clonotype appeared a few times. This chain connects TRBV28 to TRBJ2-5, with 13 positions matching TRBD2. CDR1 is MDHEN and CDR2 is SYDVKM in the germline V gene. The CDR3 totals 18 residues. Unmatched junction bases numbered 10, after V lost 4 bases and J lost 2 bases. CDR3 residues: CASSSRLAGGPKQETQYF. Here the CDR3 DNA reads TGTGCCAGCAGTTCGAGACTAGCGGGAGGTCCAAAACAAGAGACCCAGTACTTC.

This clonotype appeared a single time. This rearrangement joins TRBV6-6 to TRBJ2-7, with a tentative D call TRBD1 (7 bases). CDR1 and CDR2 from the germline V gene are MNHNY and SVGAGI (reference sequence). Trimming removed 11 bases at V and 1 base at J, with 24 bases between. There are 16 residues in the CDR3. This chain's CDR3 is CASIRGGTAASYEQYF. CDR3 bases: TGTGCCTCGATCAGAGGGGGGACAGCAGCATCCTACGAGCAGTACTTC.

This clonotype has a handful of counts. The DNA for the CDR3 is TGCGCCAGCAGCAACTCGACTAGCGGGCCCTACAATGAGCAGTTCTTC. Protein sequence: CASSNSTSGPYNEQFF. This rearrangement joins TRBV4-1 to TRBJ2-1, with 10 bases identical to TRBD2. V lost 5 bases, J lost 2 bases, and 6 bases stayed unmatched. Germline CDR1 and CDR2: MGHRA and YSYEKL. The CDR3 contains 16 residues.

This clonotype was recorded a few times. This chain links TRBV20-1 with TRBJ2-7, with D tentatively TRBD1 (7 bases). CDR3 length equals 17 residues. V dropped 0 bases and J dropped 5 bases, with 23 bases sitting between them. Germline loops: CDR1 DFQATT, CDR2 SNEGSKA (reference sequence). CDR3 DNA: TGCAGTGCTAGAGATAACGGATGGAGGGGGCCGAATGACGAGCAGTACTTC. Residues: CSARDNGWRGPNDEQYF.

J is TRBJ2-1 and V is TRBV4-2; either TRBD1 or TRBD2 may fit D (5 bases each). V was clipped by 2 bases and J by 5 bases, with 10 bases between them. Germline V gene sequence: CDR1 LGHNA, CDR2 YNFKEQ. CDR3 length: 14 residues. The CDR3 is CASSQTGANNEQFF. The CDR3, as DNA: TGTGCCAGCAGCCAAACCGGGGCCAACAATGAGCAGTTCTTC.

This clonotype was recorded at least ten times. V usage is TRBV5-1 and J usage is TRBJ2-1; D possibly corresponds to TRBD1 (5 bases). The V end was cut by 1 base, the J end by 4 bases, with 15 bases between. CDR3 length equals 16 residues. The germline CDR1 and CDR2 sequences are SGHRS and YFSETQ. The CDR3 bases are TGCGCCAGCAGCTTGAATATCGGCAGGGTTTACAATGAGCAGTTCTTC. Protein sequence: CASSLNIGRVYNEQFF.

J is TRBJ2-2 and V is TRBV21-1; the table assigns TRBD2, which was not confirmed against the DNA. TRBV21-1 is a documented pseudogene. This CDR3 spans 18 amino acids. CDR3 nucleotide sequence: TGTGCCAGCAGCAATAATCAGCTCACCCTCAATCAGGCGGGGGAGCTGTTTTTT. Encoded protein: CASSNNQLTLNQAGELFF.

The V gene is TRBV7-9, the J gene TRBJ2-7, with 7 nucleotides matching TRBD2. J lost 5 bases, V lost 5 bases, and 6 bases had no gene match. The CDR3 runs to 13 residues. CDR1 is SEHNR, CDR2 FQNEAQ, per germline (reference sequence). CDR3 sequence (DNA): TGTGCCAGCAGCCCGACGACTAGCAACGAGCAGTACTTC. It specifies CASSPTTSNEQYF.

This clonotype has more than one count but fewer than ten. The rearrangement joins TRBV5-1 to TRBJ1-5, with TRBD1 as a possible D gene (5 bases). In germline, CDR1 is SGHRS, CDR2 YFSETQ. The CDR3 totals 14 residues. V lost 0 bases and J 7 bases, leaving 11 bases between the germline ends. The CDR3 DNA follows: TGCGCCAGCAGCTTGGAAGGGACCACCCAGCCCCAGCATTTT. It encodes CASSLEGTTQPQHF.

V usage is TRBV21-1 and J usage is TRBJ1-1; the table calls TRBD1, which could not be checked here. TRBV21-1 is an annotated pseudogene. This CDR3 has 14 amino acids. CDR3 protein: CASSKEGTNTEAFF. The CDR3 region has the DNA TGTGCCAGCAGCAAAGAGGGGACGAACACTGAAGCTTTCTTT.

This clonotype was recorded many times. J is TRBJ2-1 and V is TRBV29-1; D is unresolved. Trimming took off 0 bases at V and 10 bases at J, with 10 bases between the two ends. CDR3 length equals 12 residues. Germline V gene data show CDR1 as SQVTM and CDR2 as ANQGSEA. The CDR3 spells CSVEDQGAEQFF. The CDR3, as DNA: TGCAGCGTTGAAGATCAAGGAGCCGAGCAGTTCTTC.

The V call is TRBV29-1, the J call TRBJ2-1, with TRBD2 identical over 7 bases. The CDR3 consists of 15 residues. The J segment lost 2 bases and the V segment lost 3 bases, leaving 7 bases of the junction unmatched. Germline V gene data show CDR1 as SQVTM and CDR2 as ANQGSEA. The CDR3 coding sequence is TGCAGCGTTGAGGGGACTACCTTACCCTACAATGAGCAGTTCTTC. It yields the protein CSVEGTTLPYNEQFF.

This clonotype has only one observation. The V gene is TRBV4-2, the J gene TRBJ2-5; D not certain. The DNA end is a closer match to TRBJ2-7, so the J assignment may be wrong. CDR3 length: 16 residues. The germline gives CDR1 LGHNA, CDR2 YNFKEQ. The CDR3 DNA reads as TGTGCCAGCAGCCAAGAAGGGCGAAGGGCCCTAAACGAGCAGTACTTC. This gives the protein CASSQEGRRALNEQYF.

This chain uses TRBV12-3 or TRBV12-4 with TRBJ1-6, with D hard to call. The CDR3 totals 13 residues. V was trimmed by 6 bases and J by 10 bases, leaving 13 bases between them. The CDR3 loop is CASRPETRSPLHF. For the CDR3, the DNA is TGTGCCAGCAGACCCGAAACCCGGTCACCCCTCCACTTT.

This clonotype was observed a handful of times. This chain links TRBV2 with TRBJ2-7; D not resolved. Trimming took off 5 bases at V and 0 bases at J, with 8 bases between the two ends. Germline-derived CDR1 and CDR2 are SNHLY and FYNNEI. The CDR3 consists of 13 residues. CDR3 in DNA: TGTGCCAGCAGTCGACCGAGCTCCTACGAGCAGTACTTC. Its translation is CASSRPSSYEQYF. The whole variable domain, filled in from reference TRBV2 and TRBJ2-7, reads EPEVTQTPSHQVTQMGQEVILRCVPISNHLYFYWYRQILGQKVEFLVSFYNNEISEKSEIFDDQFSVERPDGSNFTLKIRSTKLEDSAMYFCASSRPSSYEQYFGPGTRLTVT.

The rearrangement uses TRBV28 and TRBJ2-3; 7 nucleotides match TRBD2. Unmatched junction bases numbered 7, after V lost 3 bases and J lost 4 bases. This CDR3 has 15 amino acids. Germline CDR1 is MDHEN and CDR2 is SYDVKM. CDR3 region: CASSLETGGADTQYF. As DNA, the CDR3 is TGTGCCAGCAGTTTGGAAACGGGAGGAGCAGATACGCAGTATTTT.